The 32 T cell receptor beta chains given below trace back to one sample, sequenced in a study of cytomegalovirus exposure and HLA in healthy donors (dated by TCRdb to about 2017). Receptor amplification or capture employed the immunoSEQ multiplex PCR assay. For the multiplex PCR, a mixture combining 60 forward primers for TCR Vbeta segments and 13 reverse primers for TCR Jbeta segments was used. TCRdb re-hosts the immuneACCESS table, in-frame sequences only. Its copies lack some clones; in the studies checked, an unresolved V gene accounts for under half of them, and the cause for the rest is not known. This sample lists about 130,000 clones; roughly four fifths were detected once. Jointly, the top ten make up about 6% of the sample. The specimen sequenced was PBMCs. The receptor set was obtained from a woman between 50 and 59 years old in good health and CMV-seropositive.

The V call is TRBV2, the J call TRBJ2-2, with 9 bases matching TRBD2. CDR3 length: 21 amino acids. Losses at the gene ends were 6 bases for V and 1 base for J; bases not matched to a gene: 21. Germline values: CDR1 SNHLY, CDR2 FYNNEI. DNA of the CDR3: TGTGCCAGCAGCGAACTTCCGGGACTAGCTTCATTGGAAAGGAACACCGGGGAGCTGTTTTTT. This translates into CASSELPGLASLERNTGELFF.

The V and J genes are TRBV19 and TRBJ2-5, with D uncertain. V lost 1 base and J 1 base, leaving 13 bases between the germline ends. Germline CDR1 is LNHDA and CDR2 is SQIVND (reference sequence). The CDR3 length is 16 residues. The CDR3 protein is CASSIGASSRQETQYF. The CDR3 nucleotides are TGTGCCAGTAGTATAGGGGCAAGCTCCCGCCAAGAGACCCAGTACTTC.

This chain uses TRBV19 with TRBJ1-5; D unresolved. Germline values: CDR1 LNHDA, CDR2 SQIVND (reference sequence). This CDR3 contains 14 residues. Trimming took 1 base from V and 0 from J, leaving 4 bases between them. In nucleotides, the CDR3 is TGTGCCAGTAGTATAGGCGGTAGCAATCAGCCCCAGCATTTT. Amino acids: CASSIGGSNQPQHF.

This chain uses TRBV5-1 with TRBJ2-7; D is uncertain. In germline, CDR1 is SGHRS, CDR2 YFSETQ. Trimming shortened V by 0 bases and J by 3 bases, and 7 bases separated the two germline ends. The CDR3 spans 13 residues. CDR3 loop: CASSLEPFYEQYF. The DNA for the CDR3 is TGCGCCAGCAGCTTGGAGCCTTTCTACGAGCAGTACTTC.

The rearrangement links TRBV5-1 to TRBJ2-4; the match to TRBD2 covers 12 bases. The CDR3 consists of 17 residues. V trimming: 0 bases; J trimming: 8 bases; junction bases outside the gene matches: 9. Germline values: CDR1 SGHRS, CDR2 YFSETQ. The CDR3 DNA reads as TGCGCCAGCAGCTTGGATTCTAGCGGGGGGGGCCATTACATTCAGTACTTC. It specifies CASSLDSSGGGHYIQYF.

This clone was counted once. V is TRBV27 and J is TRBJ2-7; a weak D match, TRBD1 (5 bases). The V and J ends lost 0 bases and 5 bases respectively, with 8 bases between them. The CDR3 is 13 residues long. Germline assignment: CDR1 MNHEY and CDR2 SMNVEV (reference sequence). The CDR3 coding sequence is TGTGCCAGCAGTTTATCTGGGGCGGACGAGCAGTACTTC. Translated, it gives CASSLSGADEQYF.

This clone was observed once. The chain combines TRBV14 with TRBJ2-5, with a tentative D call TRBD1 (6 bases). With 4 bases removed from V and 5 bases from J, the gap between germline ends came to 20 bases. CDR3 length equals 16 residues. Germline V gives CDR1 SGHDN, CDR2 FVKESK. CDR3 DNA: TGTGCCAGCAGCCCTCAGGGGTCTCGGGCGCGGGAGACCCAGTACTTC. Translated: CASSPQGSRARETQYF.

The rearrangement uses TRBV7-6 and TRBJ2-2; TRBD2 aligns across 7 bases. This CDR3 region has 14 residues. J gave up 6 bases and V 5 bases, and 6 bases lay outside the gene matches. Germline lookup yields CDR1 SGHVS and CDR2 FNYEAQ. The CDR3 DNA follows: TGTGCCAGCAGCCGGGACTACGGGGCCGGGGAGCTGTTTTTT. Amino acids: CASSRDYGAGELFF. The full variable domain, rest sourced from reference TRBV7-6 and TRBJ2-2, is GAGVSQSPRYKVTKRGQDVALRCDPISGHVSLYWYRQALGQGPEFLTYFNYEAQQDKSGLPNDRFSAERPEGSISTLTIQRTEQRDSAMYRCASSRDYGAGELFFGEGSRLTVL.

This clone was seen only once. The chain carries TRBV11-3 and TRBJ2-7; D gene unclear. Germline V gene sequence: CDR1 SGHNT, CDR2 YENEEA. V was shortened by 4 bases and J by 6 bases, with 13 bases between the two germline ends. This CDR3 spans 13 amino acids. The DNA for the CDR3 is TGTGCCAGCAGCTCAACCTCCCAGGCCGAGCAGTACTTC. It translates to CASSSTSQAEQYF. The complete variable domain, with remaining parts taken from reference TRBV11-3 and TRBJ2-7, reads EAGVVQSPRYKIIEKKQPVAFWCNPISGHNTLYWYLQNLGQGPELLIRYENEEAVDDSQLPKDRFSAERLKGVDSTLKIQPAELGDSAVYLCASSSTSQAEQYFGPGTRLTVT.

V usage is TRBV7-2 and J usage is TRBJ2-1; D is unresolved. This CDR3 has 14 residues. V was cut by 2 bases and J by 9 bases, with 14 bases left in between. Germline assignment: CDR1 SGHTA and CDR2 FQGNSA. The CDR3: CASSLMQSDGEQFF. For the CDR3, the DNA is TGTGCCAGCAGCTTAATGCAAAGCGACGGTGAGCAGTTCTTC.

J is TRBJ2-5 and V is TRBV5-5, with 8 bases aligning to TRBD2. Germline CDR1 SGHKS, CDR2 YYEKEE (reference sequence). Trimming cost V 4 bases and J 1 base; bases outside gene matches: 9. CDR3 length: 16 residues. In DNA, the CDR3 is TGTGCCAGCAGCATATCAGCGGGGGCTATCCAAGAGACCCAGTACTTC. This codes for CASSISAGAIQETQYF.

This chain connects TRBV7-2 to TRBJ1-2; maybe TRBD1 (5 bases). Germline loops: CDR1 SGHTA, CDR2 FQGNSA. With 1 base removed from V and 6 bases from J, the gap between germline ends came to 15 bases. CDR3 length: 15 residues. CDR3 sequence reads: CASSLGRGTPDGYTF. The DNA for the CDR3 is TGTGCCAGCAGCTTAGGGCGCGGGACTCCTGATGGCTACACCTTC.

CDR3 residues: CASSLVAGGLNTEAFF. In DNA, the CDR3 is TGCGCCAGCAGCTTGGTGGCAGGGGGCTTGAACACTGAAGCTTTCTTT. The chain recombines TRBV5-1 with TRBJ1-1; 8 bases map to TRBD1. V lost 0 bases, J lost 0 bases, and 4 bases stayed unmatched. There are 16 residues in the CDR3. Germline loops: CDR1 SGHRS, CDR2 YFSETQ.

This sequence joins TRBV5-1 and TRBJ1-3; 7 bases line up with TRBD1. V trimming: 4 bases; J trimming: 2 bases; junction bases outside the gene matches: 9. CDR1 and CDR2 from the germline V gene are SGHRS and YFSETQ. CDR3 length: 16 amino acids. This CDR3 is CASSTGQVGAGNTIYF. The DNA of the CDR3 is TGCGCCAGCAGCACAGGACAGGTTGGCGCTGGAAACACCATATATTTT.

V gene TRBV18 combines with J gene TRBJ2-3, with a tentative D call TRBD2 (6 bases). The germline V and J ends were trimmed by 4 bases and 5 bases, with 22 bases remaining between them. CDR3 length equals 17 residues. Germline-derived CDR1 and CDR2 are KGHSH and LQKENI. This chain's CDR3 is CASSRSQRTTILDTQYF. The CDR3 DNA sequence: TGTGCCAGCTCACGAAGCCAGCGGACTACTATTTTAGATACGCAGTATTTT.

The chain employs TRBV6-5 and TRBJ2-7; 9 bases match TRBD2. This CDR3 contains 15 residues. The V gene end was trimmed by 2 bases and the J gene end by 4 bases; junction bases not matched to a gene: 6. From germline, CDR1 is MNHEY and CDR2 SVGAGI. CDR3: CASSYTRGGGYEQYF. Written as DNA, the CDR3 is TGTGCCAGCAGTTACACGCGGGGGGGAGGTTACGAGCAGTACTTC.

The CDR3 loop reads CASSLNSPRGETQYF. The CDR3 DNA reads TGTGCCAGCAGCTTGAACTCTCCAAGAGGAGAGACCCAGTACTTC. The rearrangement links TRBV5-4 to TRBJ2-5; D remains unclear. The V end was cut by 1 base, the J end by 4 bases, with 14 bases between. This CDR3 has 15 amino acids. The germline gives CDR1 SGHNT, CDR2 YYREEE (reference sequence).

This rearrangement joins TRBV15 to TRBJ1-6; possible D gene TRBD1, 6 bases. The CDR3 runs to 16 residues. V was cut by 1 base and J by 5 bases, with 12 bases left in between. The V gene's germline CDR1 is LNHNV and CDR2 YYDKDF (reference sequence). The CDR3 loop is CATSRASYRDNSPLHF. CDR3 DNA sequence: TGTGCCACCAGCAGAGCCAGTTACAGGGATAATTCACCCCTCCACTTT.

The rearrangement links TRBV5-4 to TRBJ1-1; D not resolved. Germline CDR1 SGHNT, CDR2 YYREEE (reference sequence). Trimming took off 2 bases at V and 11 bases at J, with 13 bases between the two ends. The length of the CDR3 is 12 residues. DNA of the CDR3: TGTGCCAGCAGCTTCCCAGCCGGGGAGGCTTTCTTT. Residues: CASSFPAGEAFF.

The sample holds a few counts of this clone. The chain employs TRBV19 and TRBJ2-5; 8 bases are shared with TRBD1. The CDR3 covers 15 residues. The junction had 5 bases not matched to a gene; V was cut back by 4 bases and J by 1 base. Germline V lookup: CDR1 LNHDA, CDR2 SQIVND (reference sequence). CDR3 sequence: CASSNGQGLQETQYF. The CDR3 DNA sequence: TGTGCCAGTAGTAACGGACAGGGCCTCCAAGAGACCCAGTACTTC.

The genes are TRBV9 and TRBJ1-6; D unresolved. From germline, CDR1 is SGDLS and CDR2 YYNGEE. V shed 4 bases and J shed 8 bases, with 16 bases lying between them. There are 15 residues in the CDR3. CDR3 amino acids: CASSPNGIADSPLHF. CDR3 bases: TGTGCCAGCAGCCCTAATGGAATCGCGGATTCACCCCTCCACTTT. The full variable domain, in which reference TRBV9 and TRBJ1-6 provide the parts outside the CDR3, is DSGVTQTPKHLITATGQRVTLRCSPRSGDLSVYWYQQSLDQGLQFLIQYYNGEERAKGNILERFSAQQFPDLHSELNLSSLELGDSALYFCASSPNGIADSPLHFGNGTRLTVT.

The J gene is TRBJ2-1, the V gene TRBV29-1; D is undetermined. CDR1 is SQVTM and CDR2 is ANQGSEA in the germline V gene. The CDR3 contains 11 residues. V dropped 4 bases and J dropped 6 bases, with 7 bases sitting between them. The CDR3 coding sequence is TGCAGCGTTGTAGTGTTCAATGAGCAGTTCTTC. This codes for CSVVVFNEQFF.

CDR3 sequence reads: CASASPDRAGYEQYF. CDR3 bases: TGTGCCAGCGCTAGCCCGGACAGGGCGGGGTACGAGCAGTACTTC. This chain connects TRBV6-1 to TRBJ2-7; 8 bases align to TRBD1. Losses at the gene ends were 8 bases for V and 4 bases for J; bases not matched to a gene: 13. The CDR3 has 15 residues. Germline values: CDR1 MNHNS, CDR2 SASEGT.

This rearrangement joins TRBV6-1 to TRBJ1-2, with TRBD1 matching 11 bases. The V gene's germline CDR1 is MNHNS and CDR2 SASEGT. This CDR3 contains 14 residues. Trimming took 7 bases from V and 7 from J; bases not matched to a gene: 8. CDR3 sequence reads: CASTLDRGQSGYTF. The CDR3 region has the DNA TGTGCCAGCACCTTGGACAGGGGGCAAAGTGGCTACACCTTC.

V usage is TRBV4-3 and J usage is TRBJ2-5; weak D call: TRBD2 (6 bases). The end of the DNA aligns better with TRBJ2-7, so the J call may be wrong. Germline CDR1 reads LGHNA; CDR2 reads YSLEER. There are 14 residues in the CDR3. DNA of the CDR3: TGCGCCAGCAGCCAGGCAGGAGGGGCCTACGAGCAGTACTTC. Protein product: CASSQAGGAYEQYF.

Turning to this clone: The sample has other DNA sequences that encode this CDR3 too. V is TRBV7-2 and J is TRBJ2-3; no clear D gene. This CDR3 comprises 11 residues. CDR1 SGHTA and CDR2 FQGNSA come from the germline V gene. Trimming left V 4 bases short and J 5 bases short, with 4 bases between. The CDR3 DNA follows: TGTGCCAGCAGCTCATTAGATACGCAGTATTTT. The encoded protein is CASSSLDTQYF.

The chain is built from TRBV6-5 and TRBJ2-7; maybe TRBD1 (6 bases). Trimming took off 7 bases at V and 4 bases at J, with 8 bases between the two ends. The CDR3 spans 11 residues. In germline, CDR1 is MNHEY, CDR2 SVGAGI. Here the CDR3 reads CASTRGYEQYF. The CDR3 DNA sequence: TGTGCCAGCACCAGGGGTTACGAGCAGTACTTC.

This clone was observed a single time. The chain links TRBV12-5 to TRBJ1-6, with TRBD1 matching 8 bases. CDR3 size: 13 residues. Looked up from germline, CDR1 is LGHNT and CDR2 is FRNRAP. Trimming took 6 bases from V and 9 from J; bases not matched to a gene: 4. This CDR3 reads CASGAGGSSPLHF. CDR3 nucleotide sequence: TGTGCTAGTGGGGCAGGGGGCTCTTCACCCCTCCACTTT.

The table lists this clone with a few counts. The genes are TRBV5-1 and TRBJ2-1; D call uncertain. This CDR3 contains 12 residues. Trimming left V 0 bases short and J 6 bases short, with 4 bases between. Germline CDR1 reads SGHRS; CDR2 reads YFSETQ. CDR3 protein: CASSLVRNEQFF. CDR3 in DNA: TGCGCCAGCAGCTTGGTCCGCAATGAGCAGTTCTTC.

The rearrangement uses TRBV4-1 and TRBJ1-5; D gene ambiguous. Between the trimmed V and J ends, which lost 0 bases and 4 bases, there was a span of 4 bases. Germline V gene data show CDR1 as MGHRA and CDR2 as YSYEKL. The CDR3 covers 13 residues. The CDR3 DNA follows: TGCGCCAGCAGCCAAGATCAGAATCAGCCCCAGCATTTT. It translates to CASSQDQNQPQHF.

The chain links TRBV14 to TRBJ2-7, with 8 bases that match TRBD1. V lost 0 bases and J lost 4; bases outside the gene matches: 14. Germline loops: CDR1 SGHDN, CDR2 FVKESK. The CDR3 loop spans 18 amino acids. The CDR3, as DNA: TGTGCCAGCAGCCAAGAACGAAGCACCAGGGGGCACCAATACGAGCAGTACTTC. Its protein is CASSQERSTRGHQYEQYF.

This chain links TRBV7-9 with TRBJ1-2; 7 bases line up with TRBD1. The CDR3 contains 14 residues. The junction had 3 bases not matched to a gene; V was cut back by 1 base and J by 4 bases. Germline values: CDR1 SEHNR, CDR2 FQNEAQ (reference sequence). CDR3 sequence (DNA): TGTGCCAGCAGCTTAGAGGGGGCGAGCTATGGCTACACCTTC. This sequence encodes CASSLEGASYGYTF.